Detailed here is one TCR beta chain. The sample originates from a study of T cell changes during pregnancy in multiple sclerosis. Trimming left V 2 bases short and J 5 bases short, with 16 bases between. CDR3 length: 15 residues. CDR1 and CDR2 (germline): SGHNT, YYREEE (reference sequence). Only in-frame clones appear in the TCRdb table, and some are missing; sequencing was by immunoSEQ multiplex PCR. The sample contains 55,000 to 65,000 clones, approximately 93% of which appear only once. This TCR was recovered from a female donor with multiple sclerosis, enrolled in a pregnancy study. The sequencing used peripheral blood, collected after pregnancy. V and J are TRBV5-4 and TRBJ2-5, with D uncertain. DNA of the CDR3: TGTGCCAGCAGCTTTGAGGATAGACCTTGGGAGACCCAGTACTTC. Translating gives CASSFEDRPWETQYF.